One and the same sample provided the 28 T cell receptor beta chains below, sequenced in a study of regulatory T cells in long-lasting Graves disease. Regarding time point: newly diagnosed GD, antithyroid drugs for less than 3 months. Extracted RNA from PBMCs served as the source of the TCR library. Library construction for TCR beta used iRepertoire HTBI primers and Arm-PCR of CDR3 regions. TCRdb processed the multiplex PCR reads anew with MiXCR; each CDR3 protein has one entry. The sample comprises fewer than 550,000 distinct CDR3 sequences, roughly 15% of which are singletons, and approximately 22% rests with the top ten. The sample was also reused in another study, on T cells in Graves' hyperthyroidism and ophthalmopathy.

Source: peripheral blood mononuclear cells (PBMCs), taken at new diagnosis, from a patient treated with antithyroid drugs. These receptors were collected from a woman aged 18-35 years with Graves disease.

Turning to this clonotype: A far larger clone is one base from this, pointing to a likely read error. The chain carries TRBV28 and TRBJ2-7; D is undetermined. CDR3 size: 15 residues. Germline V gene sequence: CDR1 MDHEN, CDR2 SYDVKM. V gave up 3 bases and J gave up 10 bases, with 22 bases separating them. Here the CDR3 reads CASSFGSMLQEAQYF. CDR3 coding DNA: TGTGCCAGCAGTTTTGGCAGCATGTTGCAAGAGGCCCAGTACTTC.

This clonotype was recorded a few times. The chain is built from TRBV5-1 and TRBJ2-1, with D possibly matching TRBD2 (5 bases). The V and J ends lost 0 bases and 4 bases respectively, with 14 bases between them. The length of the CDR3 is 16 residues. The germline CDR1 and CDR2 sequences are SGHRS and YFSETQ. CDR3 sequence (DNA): TGCGCCAGCAGCTTGGCGGGTAGATCGGGGTACAATGAGCAGTTCTTC. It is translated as CASSLAGRSGYNEQFF.

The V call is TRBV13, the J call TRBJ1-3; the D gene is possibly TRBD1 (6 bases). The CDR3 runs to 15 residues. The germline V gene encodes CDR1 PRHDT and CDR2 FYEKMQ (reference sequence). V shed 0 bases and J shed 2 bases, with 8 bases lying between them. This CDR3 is CASSLGAGAGNTIYF. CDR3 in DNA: TGTGCCAGCAGCTTAGGGGCAGGGGCTGGAAACACCATATATTTT.

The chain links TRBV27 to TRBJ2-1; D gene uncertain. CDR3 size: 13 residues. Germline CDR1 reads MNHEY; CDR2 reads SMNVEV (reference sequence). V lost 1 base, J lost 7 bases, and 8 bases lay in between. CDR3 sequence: CASSLYQWNEQFF. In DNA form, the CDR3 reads TGTGCCAGCAGTTTATATCAGTGGAATGAGCAGTTCTTC.

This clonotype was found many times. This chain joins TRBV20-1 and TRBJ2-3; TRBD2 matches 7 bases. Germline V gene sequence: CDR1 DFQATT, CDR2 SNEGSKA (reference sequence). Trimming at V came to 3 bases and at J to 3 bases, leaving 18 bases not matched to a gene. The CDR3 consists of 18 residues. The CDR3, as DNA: TGCAGTGCTAGGGATCCCCGGGGGGTAGCGTTAGTGACAGATACGCAGTATTTT. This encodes CSARDPRGVALVTDTQYF.

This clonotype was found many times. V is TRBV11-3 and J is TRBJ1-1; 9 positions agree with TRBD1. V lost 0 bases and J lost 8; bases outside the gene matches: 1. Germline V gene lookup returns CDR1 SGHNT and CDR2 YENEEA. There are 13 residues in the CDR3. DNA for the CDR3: TGTGCCAGCAGCTTAGACGGGACAGGGGAAGCTTTCTTT. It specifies CASSLDGTGEAFF. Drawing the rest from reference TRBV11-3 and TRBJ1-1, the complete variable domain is EAGVVQSPRYKIIEKKQPVAFWCNPISGHNTLYWYLQNLGQGPELLIRYENEEAVDDSQLPKDRFSAERLKGVDSTLKIQPAELGDSAVYLCASSLDGTGEAFFGQGTRLTVV.

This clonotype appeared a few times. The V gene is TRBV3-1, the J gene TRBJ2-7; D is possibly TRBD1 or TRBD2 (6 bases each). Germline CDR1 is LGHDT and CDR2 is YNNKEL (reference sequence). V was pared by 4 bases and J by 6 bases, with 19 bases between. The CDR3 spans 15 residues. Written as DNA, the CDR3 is TGTGCCAGCAGCCGCTCTGGGGGGCATTCCCCCGAGCAGTACTTC. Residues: CASSRSGGHSPEQYF.

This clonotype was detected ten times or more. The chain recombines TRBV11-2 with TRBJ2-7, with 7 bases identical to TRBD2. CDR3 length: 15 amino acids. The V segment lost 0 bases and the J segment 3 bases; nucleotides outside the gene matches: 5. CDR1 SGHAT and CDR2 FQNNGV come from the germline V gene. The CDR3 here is CASSLEASGYYEQYF. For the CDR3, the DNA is TGTGCCAGCAGCTTAGAGGCTAGCGGATACTACGAGCAGTACTTC.

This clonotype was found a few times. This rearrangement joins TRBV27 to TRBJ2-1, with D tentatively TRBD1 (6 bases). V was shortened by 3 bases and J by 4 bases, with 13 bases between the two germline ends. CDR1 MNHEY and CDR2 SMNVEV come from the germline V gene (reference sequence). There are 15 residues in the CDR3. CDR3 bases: TGTGCCAGCAGTTTTGCCCCGACAGGTTACAATGAGCAGTTCTTC. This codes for CASSFAPTGYNEQFF.

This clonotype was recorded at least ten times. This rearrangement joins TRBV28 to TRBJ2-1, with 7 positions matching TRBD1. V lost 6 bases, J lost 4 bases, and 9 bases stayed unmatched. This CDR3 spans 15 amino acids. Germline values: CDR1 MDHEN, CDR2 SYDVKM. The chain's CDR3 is CASRLRDSRYNEQFF. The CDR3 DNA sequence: TGTGCCAGCAGGCTTCGGGACAGCCGATACAATGAGCAGTTCTTC.

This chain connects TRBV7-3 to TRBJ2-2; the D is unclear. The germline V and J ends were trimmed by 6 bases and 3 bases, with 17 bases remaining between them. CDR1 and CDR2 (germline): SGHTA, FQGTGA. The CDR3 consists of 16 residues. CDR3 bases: TGTGCCAGCAGGCTCTTAGGACCGACATACACCGGGGAGCTGTTTTTT. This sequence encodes CASRLLGPTYTGELFF.

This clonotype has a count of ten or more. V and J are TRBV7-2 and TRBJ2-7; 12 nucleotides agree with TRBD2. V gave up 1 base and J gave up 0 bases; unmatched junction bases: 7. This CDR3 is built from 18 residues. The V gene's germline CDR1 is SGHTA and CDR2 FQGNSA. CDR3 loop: CASSLVPGLAGDSYEQYF. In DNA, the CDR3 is TGTGCCAGCAGCTTAGTTCCGGGACTAGCGGGTGACTCCTACGAGCAGTACTTC.

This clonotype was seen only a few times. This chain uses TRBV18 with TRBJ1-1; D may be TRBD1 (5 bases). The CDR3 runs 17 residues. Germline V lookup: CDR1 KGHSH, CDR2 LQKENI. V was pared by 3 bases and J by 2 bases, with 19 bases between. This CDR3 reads CASSPGRDPSLNTEAFF. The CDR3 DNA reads TGTGCCAGCTCACCTGGACGGGACCCCAGCTTAAACACTGAAGCTTTCTTT. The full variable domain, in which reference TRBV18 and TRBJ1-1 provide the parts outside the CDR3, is NAGVMQNPRHLVRRRGQEARLRCSPMKGHSHVYWYRQLPEEGLKFMVYLQKENIIDESGMPKERFSAEFPKEGPSILRIQQVVRGDSAAYFCASSPGRDPSLNTEAFFGQGTRLTVV.

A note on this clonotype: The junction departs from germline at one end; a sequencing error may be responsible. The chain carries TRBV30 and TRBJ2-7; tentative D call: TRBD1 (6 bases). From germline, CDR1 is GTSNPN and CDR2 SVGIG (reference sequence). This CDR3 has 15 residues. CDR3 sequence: CAWNNREGETYGQYF. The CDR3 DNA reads TGTGCCTGGAATAACAGGGAAGGGGAGACCTACGGGCAGTACTTC.

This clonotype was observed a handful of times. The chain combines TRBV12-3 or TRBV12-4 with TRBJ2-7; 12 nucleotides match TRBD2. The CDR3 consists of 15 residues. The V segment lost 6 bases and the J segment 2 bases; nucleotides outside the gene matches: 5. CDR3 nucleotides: TGTGCCAGCAGCACCAGACTAGCGGGAGCCTACGAGCAGTACTTC. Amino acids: CASSTRLAGAYEQYF.

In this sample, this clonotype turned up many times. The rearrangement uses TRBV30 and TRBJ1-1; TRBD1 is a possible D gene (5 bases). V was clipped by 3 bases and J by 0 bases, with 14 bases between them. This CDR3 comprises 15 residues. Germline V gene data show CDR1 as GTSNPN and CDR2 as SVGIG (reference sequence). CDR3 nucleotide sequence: TGTGCCTGGAGCGCATGGGACGGAATGAACACTGAAGCTTTCTTT. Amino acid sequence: CAWSAWDGMNTEAFF.

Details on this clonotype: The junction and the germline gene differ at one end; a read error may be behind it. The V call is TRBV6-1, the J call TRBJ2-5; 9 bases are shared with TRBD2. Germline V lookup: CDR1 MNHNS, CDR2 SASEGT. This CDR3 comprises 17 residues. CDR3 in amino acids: CAGSEALVAGAGETQYF. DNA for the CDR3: TGTGCCGGCAGCGAAGCGCTGGTAGCGGGAGCGGGAGAGACCCAGTACTTC.

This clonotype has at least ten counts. CDR3 bases: TGTGCCAGCAGTGAAGCGCGGGGTTTCAGCAATCAGCCCCAGCATTTT. This encodes CASSEARGFSNQPQHF. The rearrangement joins TRBV2 to TRBJ1-5; unclear D gene. This CDR3 is 16 amino acids long. Trimming left V 0 bases short and J 1 base short, with 10 bases between. Germline assignment: CDR1 SNHLY and CDR2 FYNNEI.

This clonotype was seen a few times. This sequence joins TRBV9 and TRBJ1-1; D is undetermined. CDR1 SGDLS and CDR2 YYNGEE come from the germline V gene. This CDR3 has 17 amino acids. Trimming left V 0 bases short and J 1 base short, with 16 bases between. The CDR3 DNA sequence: TGTGCCAGCAGCGTAGTACCGTCGGAGCAACAGAACACTGAAGCTTTCTTT. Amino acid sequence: CASSVVPSEQQNTEAFF.

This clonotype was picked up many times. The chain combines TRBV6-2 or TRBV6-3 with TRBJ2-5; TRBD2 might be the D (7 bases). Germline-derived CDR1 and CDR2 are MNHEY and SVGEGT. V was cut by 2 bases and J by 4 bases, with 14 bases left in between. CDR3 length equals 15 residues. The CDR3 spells CASSYEGGVGETQYF. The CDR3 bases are TGTGCCAGCAGTTACGAGGGGGGGGTTGGAGAGACCCAGTACTTC.

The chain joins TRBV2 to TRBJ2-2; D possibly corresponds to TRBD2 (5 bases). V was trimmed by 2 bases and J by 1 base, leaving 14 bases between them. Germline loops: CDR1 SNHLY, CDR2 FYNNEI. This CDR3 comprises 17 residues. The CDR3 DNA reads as TGTGCCAGCAGTGAACGCGACGGGATGTTGAACACCGGGGAGCTGTTTTTT. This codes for CASSERDGMLNTGELFF.

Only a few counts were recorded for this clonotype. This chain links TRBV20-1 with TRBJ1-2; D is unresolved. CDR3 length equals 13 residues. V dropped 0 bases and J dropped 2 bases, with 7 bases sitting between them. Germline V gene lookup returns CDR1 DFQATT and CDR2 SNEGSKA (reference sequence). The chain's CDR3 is CSARDTENYGYTF. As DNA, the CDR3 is TGCAGTGCTAGAGACACAGAAAACTATGGCTACACCTTC.

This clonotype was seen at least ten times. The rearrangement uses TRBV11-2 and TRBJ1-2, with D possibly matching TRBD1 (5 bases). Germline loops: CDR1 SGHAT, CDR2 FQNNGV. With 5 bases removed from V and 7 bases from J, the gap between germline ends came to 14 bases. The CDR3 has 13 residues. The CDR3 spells CASSKERGPGYTF. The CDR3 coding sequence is TGTGCCAGCAGCAAAGAGAGGGGTCCTGGCTACACCTTC.

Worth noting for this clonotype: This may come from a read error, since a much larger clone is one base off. The CDR3 DNA follows: TGTGCCATCAGTGAATTGGGCGAGCAGTTCTTC. Translated, it gives CAISELGEQFF. This chain links TRBV10-3 with TRBJ2-1; D is ambiguous. CDR1 is ENHRY and CDR2 is SYGVKD in the germline V gene. The ends were cut back, 3 bases at V and 10 bases at J, with 7 bases in the middle. This CDR3 is built from 11 residues.

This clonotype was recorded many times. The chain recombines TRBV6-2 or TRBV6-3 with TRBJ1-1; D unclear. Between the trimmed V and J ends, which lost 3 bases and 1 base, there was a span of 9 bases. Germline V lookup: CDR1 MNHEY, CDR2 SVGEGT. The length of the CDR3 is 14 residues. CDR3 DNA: TGTGCCAGCAGTTATGGTGAATCGAACACTGAAGCTTTCTTT. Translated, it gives CASSYGESNTEAFF.

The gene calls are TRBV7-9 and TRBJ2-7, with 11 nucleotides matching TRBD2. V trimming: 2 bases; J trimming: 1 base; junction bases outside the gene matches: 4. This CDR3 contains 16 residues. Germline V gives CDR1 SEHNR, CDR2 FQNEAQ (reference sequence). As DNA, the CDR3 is TGTGCCAGCAGCTTAAAGACTAGCGGGATATCCTACGAGCAGTACTTC. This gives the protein CASSLKTSGISYEQYF.

DNA of the CDR3: TGTGCCAGCAGCTTAGATTCCACCGGGGAGCTGTTTTTT. This gives the protein CASSLDSTGELFF. J is TRBJ2-2 and V is TRBV7-9; D call uncertain. The germline gives CDR1 SEHNR, CDR2 FQNEAQ (reference sequence). This CDR3 is 13 amino acids long. V shed 1 base and J shed 4 bases, with 4 bases lying between them.

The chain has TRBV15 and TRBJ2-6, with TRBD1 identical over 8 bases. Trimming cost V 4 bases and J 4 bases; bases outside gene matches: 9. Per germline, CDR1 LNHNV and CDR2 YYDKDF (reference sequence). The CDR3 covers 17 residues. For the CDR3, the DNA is TGTGCCACCAGCACTAGGACAGGGCTAGTCGGGGCCAACGTCCTGACTTTC. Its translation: CATSTRTGLVGANVLTF. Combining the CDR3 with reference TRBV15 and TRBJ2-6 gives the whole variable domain DAMVIQNPRYQVTQFGKPVTLSCSQTLNHNVMYWYQQKSSQAPKLLFHYYDKDFNNEADTPDNFQSRRPNTSFCFLDIRSPGLGDTAMYLCATSTRTGLVGANVLTFGAGSRLTVL.